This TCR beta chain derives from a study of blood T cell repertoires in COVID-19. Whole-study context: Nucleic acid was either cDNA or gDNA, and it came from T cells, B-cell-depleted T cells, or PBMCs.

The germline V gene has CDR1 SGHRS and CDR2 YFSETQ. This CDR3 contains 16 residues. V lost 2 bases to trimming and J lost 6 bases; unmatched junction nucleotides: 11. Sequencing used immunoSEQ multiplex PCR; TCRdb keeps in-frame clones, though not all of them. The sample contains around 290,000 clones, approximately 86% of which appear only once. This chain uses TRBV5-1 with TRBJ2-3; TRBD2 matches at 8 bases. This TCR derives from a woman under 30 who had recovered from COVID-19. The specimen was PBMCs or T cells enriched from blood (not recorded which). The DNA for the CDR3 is TGCGCCAGCAGCTTTAAGCGGGAGCTGCTGCTGGATACGCAGTATTTT. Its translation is CASSFKRELLLDTQYF.